These 27 T cell receptor beta chains originate from one sample sequenced in a study of blood T cell repertoires in COVID-19. The repertoire was sequenced with immunoSEQ multiplex PCR; TCRdb's copy has only in-frame clones and lacks some. Among 100,000 to 150,000 clones, 70% to 90% were seen once, and the ten largest hold about a tenth. The sample was peripheral blood. The source of these receptors is a man aged 50-59 years with acute or convalescent COVID-19.

A few counts support this clone. This chain links TRBV18 with TRBJ2-2; 13 bases map to TRBD2. Trimming took 3 bases from V and 3 from J; bases not matched to a gene: 7. There are 18 residues in the CDR3. Germline V gene sequence: CDR1 KGHSH, CDR2 LQKENI. The CDR3 reads CASSPPGLAGVYTGELFF. CDR3 DNA sequence: TGTGCCAGCTCACCTCCTGGACTAGCGGGAGTGTACACCGGGGAGCTGTTTTTT. The full variable domain, its missing parts supplied by reference TRBV18 and TRBJ2-2, is NAGVMQNPRHLVRRRGQEARLRCSPMKGHSHVYWYRQLPEEGLKFMVYLQKENIIDESGMPKERFSAEFPKEGPSILRIQQVVRGDSAAYFCASSPPGLAGVYTGELFFGEGSRLTVL.

This clone was seen a single time. The chain links TRBV19 to TRBJ1-5, with D maybe TRBD1 (6 bases). Germline loops: CDR1 LNHDA, CDR2 SQIVND (reference sequence). Trimming took 5 bases from V and 6 from J, leaving 17 bases between them. The CDR3 covers 15 residues. The chain's CDR3 is CASSSPWGGRQPQHF. The CDR3 DNA reads as TGTGCCAGTAGTTCTCCATGGGGGGGCCGTCAGCCCCAGCATTTT.

The rearrangement links TRBV7-2 to TRBJ1-5; D is possibly TRBD1 (5 bases). This CDR3 contains 15 residues. In germline, CDR1 is SGHTA, CDR2 FQGNSA. Deletions cut 2 bases from V and 1 base from J, with 9 bases between. The CDR3 protein is CASSLQGGSNQPQHF. The CDR3 DNA is TGTGCCAGCAGCTTACAGGGTGGGAGCAATCAGCCCCAGCATTTT.

J is TRBJ2-3 and V is TRBV5-1; TRBD2 aligns across 10 bases. The CDR3 runs 15 residues. CDR1 is SGHRS and CDR2 is YFSETQ in the germline V gene. Losses at the gene ends were 2 bases for V and 4 bases for J; bases not matched to a gene: 4. CDR3 in amino acids: CASSLSGRAPDTQYF. The CDR3 DNA reads as TGCGCCAGCAGCTTAAGCGGGAGGGCCCCAGATACGCAGTATTTT.

CDR3 DNA sequence: TGTGCCAGCAGCTTTTTAGGGGAACTCTACGAGCAGTACTTC. Translating it yields CASSFLGELYEQYF. This chain joins TRBV7-2 and TRBJ2-7; D possibly corresponds to TRBD1 (5 bases). Germline assignment: CDR1 SGHTA and CDR2 FQGNSA. The germline V and J ends were trimmed by 3 bases and 3 bases, with 12 bases remaining between them. The CDR3 runs to 14 residues.

The rearrangement uses TRBV19 and TRBJ1-5; tentative D call: TRBD1 (5 bases). This CDR3 spans 14 amino acids. CDR1 and CDR2 from the germline V gene are LNHDA and SQIVND (reference sequence). Trimming pared 2 bases from V and 7 bases from J, leaving 12 bases between. DNA for the CDR3: TGTGCCAGTAGTATATCGGGGGAGGGCCAGCCCCAGCATTTT. This encodes CASSISGEGQPQHF.

The CDR3 reads CASSSRQGQAPHEQYF. Written as DNA, the CDR3 is TGCGCCAGCAGCTCGCGCCAGGGACAGGCTCCCCACGAGCAGTACTTC. The chain links TRBV5-1 to TRBJ2-7; TRBD1 agrees at 8 bases. Germline-derived CDR1 and CDR2 are SGHRS and YFSETQ. V lost 3 bases, J lost 5 bases, and 13 bases stayed unmatched. The CDR3 has 16 residues.

This sequence joins TRBV19 and TRBJ2-1, with D perhaps matching TRBD1 (6 bases). Germline-derived CDR1 and CDR2 are LNHDA and SQIVND (reference sequence). This CDR3 region has 13 residues. Trimming took 3 bases from V and 6 from J, leaving 9 bases between them. The CDR3 protein is CASSIPRGNEQFF. The CDR3 nucleotides are TGTGCCAGTAGTATCCCCAGGGGCAATGAGCAGTTCTTC.

The rearrangement uses TRBV11-3 and TRBJ2-5; TRBD2 is a possible D gene (6 bases). Germline loops: CDR1 SGHNT, CDR2 YENEEA. This CDR3 has 15 amino acids. V dropped 1 base and J dropped 4 bases, with 13 bases sitting between them. The DNA of the CDR3 is TGTGCCAGCAGCTTAGGTCAGGTCGGGGGAGAGACCCAGTACTTC. Translated, it gives CASSLGQVGGETQYF. The entire variable domain, with the rest obtained from reference TRBV11-3 and TRBJ2-5, is as follows: EAGVVQSPRYKIIEKKQPVAFWCNPISGHNTLYWYLQNLGQGPELLIRYENEEAVDDSQLPKDRFSAERLKGVDSTLKIQPAELGDSAVYLCASSLGQVGGETQYFGPGTRLLVL.

The chain uses TRBV10-3 and TRBJ2-1; TRBD2 might be the D (5 bases). Per the germline V gene, CDR1 is ENHRY and CDR2 is SYGVKD. The CDR3 has 17 residues. V lost 3 bases and J 1 base, leaving 16 bases between the germline ends. CDR3 protein: CAISDSTGRVSYNEQFF. CDR3 nucleotides: TGTGCCATCAGTGACTCAACGGGAAGAGTATCCTACAATGAGCAGTTCTTC.

This chain links TRBV5-6 with TRBJ2-7, with D possibly TRBD1 on 5 matching bases. This CDR3 spans 13 amino acids. Germline-derived CDR1 and CDR2 are SGHDT and YYEEEE. V dropped 4 bases and J dropped 6 bases, with 14 bases sitting between them. CDR3: CASSRKLDSEQYF. In DNA, the CDR3 is TGTGCCAGCAGCAGAAAGCTCGACAGCGAGCAGTACTTC.

The CDR3 region has the DNA TGTGCCAGCAGCTTAGGGACAGGGTACACTGAAGCTTTCTTT. This translates into CASSLGTGYTEAFF. The V gene is TRBV11-3, the J gene TRBJ1-1; the match to TRBD1 covers 8 bases. V lost 1 base to trimming and J lost 3 bases; unmatched junction nucleotides: 1. The germline V gene encodes CDR1 SGHNT and CDR2 YENEEA. The CDR3 covers 14 residues.

V usage is TRBV28 and J usage is TRBJ2-2; TRBD1 might be the D (6 bases). CDR1 is MDHEN, CDR2 SYDVKM, per germline. The CDR3 totals 15 residues. The V gene lost 4 bases and the J gene lost 1 base, with 10 bases spanning the gap. This chain's CDR3 is CASSSGTLNTGELFF. CDR3 bases: TGTGCCAGCAGTTCCGGGACACTGAACACCGGGGAGCTGTTTTTT.

V and J are TRBV5-6 and TRBJ1-6; D uncertain. The CDR3 loop spans 16 amino acids. The V gene lost 1 base and the J gene lost 11 bases, with 19 bases spanning the gap. Germline-derived CDR1 and CDR2 are SGHDT and YYEEEE. The chain's CDR3 is CASSLRLPNTHPPLHF. CDR3 in DNA: TGTGCCAGCAGCTTGCGCCTTCCCAATACACATCCACCCCTCCACTTT.

The chain has TRBV28 and TRBJ1-1; possibly TRBD1 for D (5 bases). Germline V CDR1 and CDR2: MDHEN, SYDVKM. CDR3 length equals 14 residues. V dropped 4 bases and J dropped 7 bases, with 16 bases sitting between them. The CDR3: CASSSVGLLVEAFF. DNA of the CDR3: TGTGCCAGCAGTTCCGTGGGACTCCTTGTTGAAGCTTTCTTT. Complete variable domain (other parts from reference TRBV28 and TRBJ1-1): DVKVTQSSRYLVKRTGEKVFLECVQDMDHENMFWYRQDPGLGLRLIYFSYDVKMKEKGDIPEGYSVSREKKERFSLILESASTNQTSMYLCASSSVGLLVEAFFGQGTRLTVV.

The gene calls are TRBV18 and TRBJ2-7; D perhaps matches TRBD1 (6 bases). Germline loops: CDR1 KGHSH, CDR2 LQKENI. V was trimmed by 4 bases and J by 5 bases, leaving 9 bases between them. The CDR3 sequence is 12 residues long. The CDR3 coding sequence is TGTGCCAGCTCACTGGACAGCGACGAGCAGTACTTC. This translates into CASSLDSDEQYF.

This chain connects TRBV3-1 (or the pseudogene TRBV3-2) to TRBJ1-2; 8 positions agree with TRBD1. The CDR3 loop spans 14 amino acids. V lost 6 bases, J lost 3 bases, and 6 bases stayed unmatched. Germline CDR1 is LGHDT and CDR2 is YNNKEL (reference sequence). The CDR3, as DNA: TGTGCCAGCAGTAGACAGGGGTCGGACTATGGCTACACCTTC. This translates into CASSRQGSDYGYTF.

This sequence joins TRBV11-3 and TRBJ1-2; TRBD1 might be the D (6 bases). The CDR3 totals 14 residues. Germline V gene sequence: CDR1 SGHNT, CDR2 YENEEA. The V gene lost 1 base and the J gene lost 4 bases, with 10 bases spanning the gap. Here the CDR3 reads CASSLVQGIYGYTF. CDR3 sequence (DNA): TGTGCCAGCAGCTTAGTACAGGGAATCTATGGCTACACCTTC.

The chain carries TRBV19 and TRBJ1-2, with 8 bases lining up with TRBD1. Per the germline V gene, CDR1 is LNHDA and CDR2 is SQIVND (reference sequence). The CDR3 consists of 16 residues. J was trimmed by 4 bases and V by 5 bases; bases with no gene match: 12. The CDR3 bases are TGTGCCAGTAGTGTAACAGGGGGTTCCCCCGGCTATGGCTACACCTTC. The encoded protein is CASSVTGGSPGYGYTF.

This clone was recorded once. V usage is TRBV27 and J usage is TRBJ1-1; D remains ambiguous. The CDR3 has 15 amino acids. CDR1 and CDR2 from the germline V gene are MNHEY and SMNVEV (reference sequence). V was pared by 7 bases and J by 0 bases, with 15 bases between. CDR3 nucleotides: TGTGCCAGCAAGAGGACTCAGACCATGAACACTGAAGCTTTCTTT. Translated, it gives CASKRTQTMNTEAFF.

The table lists this clone with a few counts. This chain connects TRBV6-4 to TRBJ1-1, with 8 bases that match TRBD1. The CDR3 sequence is 14 residues long. Germline assignment: CDR1 MRHNA and CDR2 SNTAGT. Unmatched junction bases numbered 6, after V lost 8 bases and J lost 1 base. The CDR3, as DNA: TGTGCCAGCTCAAGGGACAGGTGGAACACTGAAGCTTTCTTT. Protein: CASSRDRWNTEAFF.

This rearrangement joins TRBV27 to TRBJ1-2; 7 bases fit TRBD1. Germline assignment: CDR1 MNHEY and CDR2 SMNVEV (reference sequence). CDR3 length: 14 residues. The V segment lost 0 bases and the J segment 14 bases; nucleotides outside the gene matches: 12. The CDR3 sequence: CASSLSDREGIWTF. DNA of the CDR3: TGTGCCAGCAGTTTATCCGACAGGGAAGGGATTTGGACCTTC.

The rearrangement links TRBV7-9 to TRBJ2-2; TRBD1 matches 7 bases. CDR3 size: 14 residues. V lost 6 bases, J lost 6 bases, and 7 bases stayed unmatched. The V gene's germline CDR1 is SEHNR and CDR2 FQNEAQ (reference sequence). The CDR3 region has the DNA TGTGCCAGCAGTTTCGACAGGGTTGCCGGGGAGCTGTTTTTT. Translating it yields CASSFDRVAGELFF.

This rearrangement joins TRBV5-4 to TRBJ2-3, with D perhaps TRBD2 (6 bases). The ends were cut back, 0 bases at V and 3 bases at J, with 11 bases in the middle. This CDR3 is built from 15 residues. Germline CDR1 reads SGHNT; CDR2 reads YYREEE (reference sequence). The CDR3 reads CASSLGGMGTDTQYF. The CDR3 DNA is TGTGCCAGCAGCTTGGGCGGGATGGGAACAGATACGCAGTATTTT.

This sequence joins TRBV30 and TRBJ1-2; D is uncertain. Germline V gene data show CDR1 as GTSNPN and CDR2 as SVGIG (reference sequence). The CDR3 extends over 15 amino acids. Trimming pared 0 bases from V and 3 bases from J, leaving 14 bases between. CDR3 residues: CAWSVSFRGHYGYTF. The CDR3 nucleotides read TGTGCCTGGAGTGTGAGCTTCAGAGGCCACTATGGCTACACCTTC.

The genes are TRBV7-9 and TRBJ1-1; D not certain. The ends were cut back, 1 base at V and 4 bases at J, with 10 bases in the middle. CDR1 is SEHNR and CDR2 is FQNEAQ in the germline V gene (reference sequence). The CDR3 is 14 residues long. CDR3 protein: CASSLDVPGTEAFF. CDR3 DNA: TGTGCCAGCAGCTTAGATGTCCCGGGCACTGAAGCTTTCTTT.

The rearrangement joins TRBV3-1 (or the pseudogene TRBV3-2) to TRBJ2-5, with 9 bases that match TRBD1. Germline V lookup: CDR1 LGHDT, CDR2 YNNKEL (reference sequence). The ends lost 8 bases at V and 10 bases at J; junction bases unmatched: 11. The CDR3 spans 13 residues. CDR3 residues: CASRDRALGDQYF. CDR3 DNA sequence: TGTGCCAGCCGGGACAGGGCCCTAGGGGACCAGTACTTC.